This paragraph reports one TCR beta chain. This entry is derived from a study of blood T cell repertoires in COVID-19. Study-level information: COVID-19 samples, acute and convalescent, were from the United States, Italy and Spain. Sources were T cells, B-cell-depleted T cells, or PBMCs; the material itself was cDNA or gDNA.

Authors' analysis steps: The assay estimated nucleated cells by amplifying reference gene primers. Sequenced by immunoSEQ multiplex PCR; TCRdb stores in-frame clones only, minus some. V and J calls and clone size follow that table, whereas D and trimming were derived from the DNA. The table has a few hundred thousand clones, roughly 86% seen once. This sequence was found in a man in his 60s with acute or convalescent COVID-19. The source material was peripheral blood.

The CDR3 sequence: CASSSGLRTDTQYF. In DNA form, the CDR3 reads TGCGCCAGCAGCTCGGGACTCCGCACAGATACGCAGTATTTT. V gene TRBV5-1 combines with J gene TRBJ2-3; the D gene is possibly TRBD2 (6 bases). Deletions cut 3 bases from V and 1 base from J, with 9 bases between. CDR1 is SGHRS and CDR2 is YFSETQ in the germline V gene. This CDR3 is built from 14 residues. Using reference TRBV5-1 and TRBJ2-3 for the parts outside the CDR3, the full variable domain is KAGVTQTPRYLIKTRGQQVTLSCSPISGHRSVSWYQQTPGQGLQFLFEYFSETQRNKGNFPGRFSGRQFSNSRSEMNVSTLELGDSALYLCASSSGLRTDTQYFGPGTRLTVL.